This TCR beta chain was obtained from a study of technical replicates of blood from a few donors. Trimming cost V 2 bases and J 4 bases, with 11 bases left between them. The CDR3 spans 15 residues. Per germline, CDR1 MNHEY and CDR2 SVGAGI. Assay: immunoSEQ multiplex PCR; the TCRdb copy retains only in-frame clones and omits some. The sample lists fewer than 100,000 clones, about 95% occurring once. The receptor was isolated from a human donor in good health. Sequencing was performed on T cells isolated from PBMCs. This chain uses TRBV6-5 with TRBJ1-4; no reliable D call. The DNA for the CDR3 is TGTGCCAGCAGTTACCGCGGTGGACTTAATGAAAAACTGTTTTTT. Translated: CASSYRGGLNEKLFF.